These 30 T cell receptor beta chains share one sample of origin, sequenced in a study of Graves' ophthalmopathy and Graves' hyperthyroidism. As the template, RNA transcripts were used to amplify TCR beta CDR3 regions. An opening RT-PCR round employed HTBI primers and preceded a second-round multiplex PCR. TCRdb re-analysed the multiplex PCR reads in MiXCR, keeping a single row per CDR3 protein. The data hold fewer than 650,000 distinct CDR3 sequences, with 20% to 25% observed a single time. The specimen was peripheral blood. Every receptor here comes from a woman between 18 and 29 years old with stable Graves' hyperthyroidism. Some clones in this sample may be carry-over from other donors' samples.

This clonotype was counted ten times or more. The V call is TRBV12-3 or TRBV12-4, the J call TRBJ1-1, with no clear D. This CDR3 contains 13 residues. V lost 1 base, J lost 5 bases, and 8 bases lay in between. The chain's CDR3 is CASSLDFGTEAFF. In nucleotides, the CDR3 is TGTGCCAGCAGTTTAGATTTCGGGACTGAAGCTTTCTTT.

This clonotype was seen a few times. The rearrangement links TRBV3-1 to TRBJ1-1; D not resolved. The CDR3 spans 15 residues. Germline V gene sequence: CDR1 LGHDT, CDR2 YNNKEL (reference sequence). Between the trimmed V and J ends, which lost 2 bases and 1 base, there was a span of 11 bases. The CDR3 coding sequence is TGTGCCAGCAGCCAATTGCAGGTGGGGAACACTGAAGCTTTCTTT. Amino acid sequence: CASSQLQVGNTEAFF.

The sample holds many counts of this clonotype. J is TRBJ2-2 and V is TRBV9; a possible D gene is TRBD1 (6 bases). CDR1 and CDR2 from the germline V gene are SGDLS and YYNGEE. Deletions cut 4 bases from V and 2 bases from J, with 12 bases between. This CDR3 contains 15 residues. The CDR3 DNA sequence: TGTGCCAGCAGCTCCCGGACAGCTAACACCGGGGAGCTGTTTTTT. Its translation: CASSSRTANTGELFF.

This clonotype was observed a handful of times. The V and J genes are TRBV19 and TRBJ1-1, with D perhaps matching TRBD1 (5 bases). Germline-derived CDR1 and CDR2 are LNHDA and SQIVND (reference sequence). CDR3 length: 14 amino acids. Between the trimmed V and J ends, which lost 3 bases and 2 bases, there was a span of 10 bases. In DNA form, the CDR3 reads TGTGCCAGTAGTATTCTTGACAGAAACACTGAAGCTTTCTTT. Its protein product is CASSILDRNTEAFF.

This clonotype was counted at least ten times. A much larger clone is a single base away; this may be a read error. Here the CDR3 omits its conserved ending phenylalanine or tryptophan, so a read error is the likely source. The chain recombines TRBV5-1 with TRBJ1-1, with D possibly matching TRBD1 (5 bases). Looked up from germline, CDR1 is SGHRS and CDR2 is YFSETQ. V shed 7 bases and J shed 0 bases, with 10 bases lying between them. The CDR3 runs 13 residues. The CDR3 protein is CASGDSMNTEAFL. In DNA form, the CDR3 reads TGCGCCAGCGGAGACAGCATGAACACTGAAGCTTTCCTT.

This clonotype was recorded many times. The V and J genes are TRBV29-1 and TRBJ1-1; 10 bases are shared with TRBD1. V gave up 3 bases and J gave up 7 bases; unmatched junction bases: 5. This CDR3 has 13 residues. Germline CDR1 SQVTM, CDR2 ANQGSEA. The CDR3: CSVEGGQGNEAFF. CDR3 nucleotide sequence: TGCAGCGTTGAGGGGGGACAGGGGAATGAAGCTTTCTTT.

This clonotype came up many times. V usage is TRBV7-9 and J usage is TRBJ2-5; a weak D match, TRBD1 (5 bases). The V gene's germline CDR1 is SEHNR and CDR2 FQNEAQ (reference sequence). This CDR3 region has 14 residues. V lost 1 base to trimming and J lost 3 bases, with 9 bases between them. The CDR3 here is CASSLVDSKETQYF. CDR3 DNA sequence: TGTGCCAGCAGCTTAGTTGACAGTAAAGAGACCCAGTACTTC.

The V gene is TRBV20-1, the J gene TRBJ2-5, with a tentative D call TRBD2 (6 bases). V was clipped by 3 bases and J by 5 bases, with 13 bases between them. CDR1 DFQATT and CDR2 SNEGSKA come from the germline V gene (reference sequence). This CDR3 is built from 13 residues. The CDR3 sequence is CSASWLAKETQYF. CDR3 coding DNA: TGCAGTGCTAGCTGGCTAGCGAAGGAGACCCAGTACTTC.

The chain links TRBV28 to TRBJ1-2, with TRBD1 as a possible D gene (5 bases). The CDR3 consists of 14 residues. Trimming stripped 7 bases from V and 0 bases from J, with 12 bases between. Germline V gives CDR1 MDHEN, CDR2 SYDVKM. In DNA, the CDR3 is TGTGCCAGCAAGTTCCAGGGTTCTAACTATGGCTACACCTTC. Translating gives CASKFQGSNYGYTF.

This clonotype was counted many times. This chain uses TRBV29-1 with TRBJ1-1; D unresolved. The CDR3 has 12 residues. Germline V gene lookup returns CDR1 SQVTM and CDR2 ANQGSEA. V was trimmed by 6 bases and J by 2 bases, leaving 10 bases between them. The CDR3 coding sequence is TGCAGCGTAAGCTCCAGCAACACTGAAGCTTTCTTT. It yields the protein CSVSSSNTEAFF.

This clonotype was counted between two and nine times. This chain uses TRBV6-1 with TRBJ1-2; D gene unclear. The CDR3 spans 15 residues. Trimming stripped 7 bases from V and 7 bases from J, with 22 bases between. Germline CDR1 MNHNS, CDR2 SASEGT. This chain's CDR3 is CASTVLTSMALGYTF. The DNA for the CDR3 is TGTGCCAGCACTGTCCTAACGTCTATGGCTCTTGGCTACACCTTC.

This clonotype was counted ten times or more. This chain links TRBV5-1 with TRBJ2-7, with 10 bases matching TRBD2. The CDR3 is 15 amino acids. After removal of 2 bases from V and 3 bases from J, the junction contained 5 bases not matched to a gene. CDR1 and CDR2 from the germline V gene are SGHRS and YFSETQ. CDR3: CASSLLLAGDYEQYF. DNA of the CDR3: TGCGCCAGCAGCTTACTTCTAGCGGGGGACTACGAGCAGTACTTC.

This clonotype was seen ten or more times. This chain joins TRBV5-1 and TRBJ1-1; D uncertain. V gave up 0 bases and J gave up 1 base, with 13 bases separating them. CDR1 is SGHRS and CDR2 is YFSETQ in the germline V gene. CDR3 size: 16 residues. The CDR3, as DNA: TGCGCCAGCAGCTTGGGCGACGTGTTGTGGAACACTGAAGCTTTCTTT. Protein sequence: CASSLGDVLWNTEAFF. Using reference TRBV5-1 and TRBJ1-1 for the parts outside the CDR3, the full variable domain is KAGVTQTPRYLIKTRGQQVTLSCSPISGHRSVSWYQQTPGQGLQFLFEYFSETQRNKGNFPGRFSGRQFSNSRSEMNVSTLELGDSALYLCASSLGDVLWNTEAFFGQGTRLTVV.

This clonotype was detected ten times or more. The chain links TRBV7-9 to TRBJ2-7; maybe TRBD1 (6 bases). The CDR3 has 14 residues. CDR1 SEHNR and CDR2 FQNEAQ come from the germline V gene (reference sequence). Trimming shortened V by 7 bases and J by 3 bases, and 16 bases separated the two germline ends. The CDR3 sequence is CASTLGQTFYEQYF. The CDR3, as DNA: TGTGCCAGCACCCTTGGACAGACCTTCTACGAGCAGTACTTC.

The genes are TRBV6-1 and TRBJ1-2; D is unresolved. This CDR3 has 13 amino acids. Looked up from germline, CDR1 is MNHNS and CDR2 is SASEGT. The V end lost 2 bases, the J end lost 6 bases, and 10 bases lay between the germline ends. CDR3 region: CASSELGSNGYTF. CDR3 coding DNA: TGTGCCAGCAGTGAACTAGGATCCAATGGCTACACCTTC.

In this sample, this clonotype turned up many times. Here the CDR3 reads CSVEKGTGNTEAFF. In DNA form, the CDR3 reads TGCAGCGTTGAAAAAGGGACAGGGAACACTGAAGCTTTCTTT. This rearrangement joins TRBV29-1 to TRBJ1-1; 8 nucleotides match TRBD1. V was clipped by 2 bases and J by 1 base; unmatched bases: 3. The CDR3 extends over 14 amino acids. The germline CDR1 and CDR2 sequences are SQVTM and ANQGSEA.

This clonotype has at least ten counts. The V call is TRBV4-1, the J call TRBJ2-5, with 8 positions matching TRBD1. Germline V gene sequence: CDR1 MGHRA, CDR2 YSYEKL. The J segment lost 5 bases and the V segment lost 1 base, leaving 6 bases of the junction unmatched. CDR3 length: 15 amino acids. The CDR3 region has the DNA TGCGCCAGCAGCCAAGGGACAGGGACGCGGGAGACCCAGTACTTC. Protein: CASSQGTGTRETQYF.

This clonotype appeared a few times. One junction end disagrees with the germline gene, perhaps due to a read error. The V and J genes are TRBV2 and TRBJ2-4; 11 bases are shared with TRBD1. The CDR3 loop spans 14 amino acids. Germline CDR1 and CDR2: SNHLY and FYNNEI. CDR3 in DNA: TGTGCCAGCAGGGACAGGGGGCGCGCCGTCATTAAGTACTTC. Its protein is CASRDRGRAVIKYF. The full variable domain, rest sourced from reference TRBV2 and TRBJ2-4, is EPEVTQTPSHQVTQMGQEVILRCVPISNHLYFYWYRQILGQKVEFLVSFYNNEISEKSEIFDDQFSVERPDGSNFTLKIRSTKLEDSAMYFCASRDRGRAVIKYFGAGTRLSVL.

This sequence joins TRBV11-2 and TRBJ2-7; the D gene is possibly TRBD2 (6 bases). CDR1 and CDR2 (germline): SGHAT, FQNNGV. V gave up 4 bases and J gave up 4 bases, with 20 bases separating them. CDR3 length: 16 amino acids. The CDR3 DNA sequence: TGTGCCAGCAGCTACCGTAGGGCGGGGTCCCCTTACGAGCAGTACTTC. Amino acids: CASSYRRAGSPYEQYF. Filled out from reference TRBV11-2 and TRBJ2-7, the complete variable domain reads EAGVAQSPRYKIIEKRQSVAFWCNPISGHATLYWYQQILGQGPKLLIQFQNNGVVDDSQLPKDRFSAERLKGVDSTLKIQPAKLEDSAVYLCASSYRRAGSPYEQYFGPGTRLTVT.

The table lists this clonotype with many counts. This chain uses TRBV15 with TRBJ1-2; 7 nucleotides agree with TRBD1. V lost 4 bases to trimming and J lost 4 bases; unmatched junction nucleotides: 18. The length of the CDR3 is 18 residues. Germline assignment: CDR1 LNHNV and CDR2 YYDKDF (reference sequence). DNA for the CDR3: TGTGCCACCAGCAAGACAGGGTCTTTGGCACGAGCTATCTATGGCTACACCTTC. Amino acid sequence: CATSKTGSLARAIYGYTF.

This clonotype has a handful of counts. The chain combines TRBV7-6 with TRBJ2-2, with a tentative D call TRBD2 (7 bases). Trimming removed 5 bases from V and 5 bases from J, with 18 bases in between. The CDR3 sequence is 16 residues long. Per the germline V gene, CDR1 is SGHVS and CDR2 is FNYEAQ. The chain's CDR3 is CASSLGHREGTGELFF. In DNA, the CDR3 is TGTGCCAGCAGCCTTGGGCACAGGGAGGGAACCGGGGAGCTGTTTTTT.

The gene calls are TRBV28 and TRBJ1-2; D is unresolved. Looked up from germline, CDR1 is MDHEN and CDR2 is SYDVKM. The CDR3 consists of 14 residues. Trimming removed 1 base at V and 3 bases at J, with 9 bases between. The CDR3 sequence: CASSLYGSDYGYTF. In nucleotides, the CDR3 is TGTGCCAGCAGTTTATACGGGTCTGACTATGGCTACACCTTC.

This clonotype was seen a few times. V usage is TRBV6-5 and J usage is TRBJ1-1; no firm D call. The CDR3 spans 13 residues. Germline CDR1 and CDR2: MNHEY and SVGAGI. The ends were cut back, 2 bases at V and 2 bases at J, with 6 bases in the middle. CDR3 protein: CASSYRSNTEAFF. The CDR3 DNA follows: TGTGCCAGCAGTTACAGGTCTAACACTGAAGCTTTCTTT.

This clonotype was detected many times. V and J are TRBV13 and TRBJ2-7; D may be TRBD2 (7 bases). The V gene lost 2 bases and the J gene lost 2 bases, with 19 bases spanning the gap. This CDR3 region has 17 residues. In germline, CDR1 is PRHDT, CDR2 FYEKMQ (reference sequence). Here the CDR3 DNA reads TGTGCCAGCAGCTTATATGGTGGGGGGGGGCCAGCCTACGAGCAGTACTTC. Amino acid sequence: CASSLYGGGGPAYEQYF.

There are many counts of this clonotype. The chain combines TRBV3-1 with TRBJ1-6, with D possibly matching TRBD1 (5 bases). The V gene lost 0 bases and the J gene lost 7 bases, with 7 bases spanning the gap. Per germline, CDR1 LGHDT and CDR2 YNNKEL (reference sequence). The CDR3 runs to 14 residues. This CDR3 is CASSQEGANSPLHF. The CDR3 DNA reads as TGTGCCAGCAGCCAAGAAGGGGCGAATTCACCCCTCCACTTT.

This clonotype was counted a few times. At one end the junction does not follow the germline gene, possibly because of a read error. The V and J genes are TRBV7-3 and TRBJ2-4; 9 bases align to TRBD2. The CDR3 loop spans 17 amino acids. Germline lookup yields CDR1 SGHTA and CDR2 FQGTGA. The CDR3 here is CASSGLSGSGSRNIKYF. The CDR3 DNA is TGTGCCAGCAGCGGTCTTTCTGGTAGCGGGAGCCGGAACATTAAGTACTTC.

This clonotype appeared a few times. The chain is built from TRBV29-1 and TRBJ1-2; D remains unclear. CDR1 SQVTM and CDR2 ANQGSEA come from the germline V gene. CDR3 size: 12 residues. The ends were cut back, 5 bases at V and 1 base at J, with 8 bases in the middle. The CDR3 region has the DNA TGCAGCGTTCCCGGGCTTAACTATGGCTACACCTTC. As protein: CSVPGLNYGYTF.

This clonotype has more than one count but fewer than ten. A read error may account for a junction end that differs from germline. The rearrangement links TRBV28 to TRBJ2-7; weak D call: TRBD1 (6 bases). Looked up from germline, CDR1 is MDHEN and CDR2 is SYDVKM. CDR3 length equals 13 residues. CDR3 in amino acids: CASSLTSSGQPRF. DNA for the CDR3: TGTGCCAGCAGTTTAACATCCTCTGGACAGCCCCGCTTC.

This chain joins TRBV6-1 and TRBJ2-7; 7 bases are a match to TRBD2. The CDR3 totals 14 residues. V was pared by 7 bases and J by 2 bases, with 8 bases of the junction left unmatched. CDR1 and CDR2 (germline): MNHNS, SASEGT. For the CDR3, the DNA is TGTGCCAGCACCGGGGAGGGCTTTGCCTACGAGCAGTACTTC. Translation: CASTGEGFAYEQYF.

The chain couples TRBV7-3 to TRBJ2-3; tentatively, D is TRBD2 (5 bases). The V and J ends lost 1 base and 7 bases respectively, with 18 bases between them. CDR1 SGHTA and CDR2 FQGTGA come from the germline V gene. The CDR3 runs 16 residues. The CDR3 sequence: CASSLIPGEGSNTQYF. The CDR3 nucleotides read TGTGCCAGCAGCTTAATACCCGGGGAAGGCTCAAATACGCAGTATTTT. Together with reference TRBV7-3 and TRBJ2-3, the CDR3 gives the full variable domain: GAGVSQTPSNKVTEKGKYVELRCDPISGHTALYWYRQSLGQGPEFLIYFQGTGAADDSGLPNDRFFAVRPEGSVSTLKIQRTERGDSAVYLCASSLIPGEGSNTQYFGPGTRLTVL.